A single sample gave rise to the 14 T cell receptor beta chains below, sequenced in a study of blood T cell repertoires in COVID-19. Sequencing used immunoSEQ multiplex PCR; TCRdb keeps in-frame clones, though not all of them. The sample has 470,000 or so clones, 85% to 90% seen once; the top ten hold about 4.3%. The sample taken for sequencing was peripheral blood. The receptors derive from a woman aged 25 to 39 with acute or convalescent COVID-19.

The chain has TRBV28 and TRBJ2-1; TRBD2 matches 11 bases. With V trimmed by 3 bases and J by 2 bases, 9 bases remained unmatched. Germline CDR1 reads MDHEN; CDR2 reads SYDVKM. This CDR3 has 18 amino acids. In DNA form, the CDR3 reads TGTGCCAGCAGTTTGACCCCCGCTAGCGGGGGGCCCTACAATGAGCAGTTCTTC. This sequence encodes CASSLTPASGGPYNEQFF.

The chain uses TRBV3-1 (or the pseudogene TRBV3-2) and TRBJ2-2; 7 positions match TRBD2. Looked up from germline, CDR1 is LGHDT and CDR2 is YNNKEL (reference sequence). CDR3 size: 16 residues. Trimming removed 4 bases from V and 5 bases from J; junction bases left unmatched: 10. CDR3 DNA: TGTGCCAGCAGCCGAACGACTAGCCGCCGGACCGGGGAGCTGTTTTTT. Translation: CASSRTTSRRTGELFF.

The chain couples TRBV28 to TRBJ2-1, with TRBD2 matching 7 bases. CDR3 length: 15 amino acids. Germline CDR1 MDHEN, CDR2 SYDVKM. After removal of 6 bases from V and 2 bases from J, the junction contained 7 bases not matched to a gene. The CDR3 protein is CASSPSGYPYNEQFF. Here the CDR3 DNA reads TGTGCCAGCAGCCCTAGCGGCTACCCCTACAATGAGCAGTTCTTC.

The chain recombines TRBV24-1 with TRBJ2-2, with 10 nucleotides matching TRBD1. Germline CDR1 is KGHDR and CDR2 is SFDVKD. V lost 1 base and J lost 6; bases outside the gene matches: 4. This CDR3 comprises 16 residues. CDR3 sequence: CATSDFGDRGSGELFF. CDR3 bases: TGTGCCACCAGTGATTTTGGGGACAGGGGTTCCGGGGAGCTGTTTTTT.

This clone was counted a single time. This sequence joins TRBV6-5 and TRBJ2-1; a possible D gene is TRBD2 (7 bases). The CDR3 covers 14 residues. Trimming cost V 11 bases and J 5 bases, with 19 bases left between them. The germline CDR1 and CDR2 sequences are MNHEY and SVGAGI. The DNA of the CDR3 is TGTGCCGGAGGGGGGGGGAAATTTAACAATGAGCAGTTCTTC. Protein: CAGGGGKFNNEQFF.

The chain employs TRBV2 and TRBJ2-5; the match to TRBD1 covers 8 bases. Looked up from germline, CDR1 is SNHLY and CDR2 is FYNNEI. The CDR3 extends over 12 amino acids. The V gene end was trimmed by 6 bases and the J gene end by 6 bases; junction bases not matched to a gene: 3. As DNA, the CDR3 is TGTGCCAGCAGGGACAGGGAGAAGACCCAGTACTTC. This codes for CASRDREKTQYF.

The gene calls are TRBV4-1 and TRBJ2-1, with D perhaps matching TRBD2 (6 bases). V was shortened by 3 bases and J by 10 bases, with 16 bases between the two germline ends. From germline, CDR1 is MGHRA and CDR2 YSYEKL. The CDR3 loop spans 14 amino acids. In DNA form, the CDR3 reads TGCGCCAGCAGCCAGAACGACGGGGGATGGGAGCAGTTCTTC. It is translated as CASSQNDGGWEQFF.

This clone was observed a single time. The chain couples TRBV12-3 or TRBV12-4 to TRBJ2-2; TRBD1 agrees at 8 bases. CDR3 length: 12 residues. V shed 8 bases, J shed 5 bases, and the junction held 1 base outside the gene matches. The CDR3 DNA is TGTGCCAGCGACAGGGGAACCGGGGAGCTGTTTTTT. Translating it yields CASDRGTGELFF.

V usage is TRBV6-6 and J usage is TRBJ2-3; TRBD2 matches 7 bases. Germline assignment: CDR1 MNHNY and CDR2 SVGAGI (reference sequence). V gave up 7 bases and J gave up 2 bases; unmatched junction bases: 9. The CDR3 extends over 15 amino acids. CDR3 amino acids: CASTSPSGPTDTQYF. Written as DNA, the CDR3 is TGTGCCAGCACCTCACCTAGCGGCCCCACAGATACGCAGTATTTT.

V gene TRBV4-1 combines with J gene TRBJ1-4, with 9 positions matching TRBD1. The CDR3 is 16 amino acids. The ends lost 1 base at V and 7 bases at J; junction bases unmatched: 7. Germline CDR1 MGHRA, CDR2 YSYEKL. CDR3 bases: TGCGCCAGCAGCCAAGCCCCGACAGGGGGAGGTGAAAAACTGTTTTTT. Amino acid sequence: CASSQAPTGGGEKLFF.

V is TRBV15 and J is TRBJ1-4; D remains ambiguous. The V end lost 3 bases, the J end lost 8 bases, and 13 bases lay between the germline ends. The CDR3 is 14 amino acids. Germline values: CDR1 LNHNV, CDR2 YYDKDF (reference sequence). Here the CDR3 reads CATSSNIPPEKLFF. CDR3 bases: TGTGCCACCAGCAGCAACATCCCGCCAGAAAAACTGTTTTTT.

This clone was found a few times. The chain links TRBV2 to TRBJ1-1; a weak D match, TRBD1 (5 bases). CDR1 SNHLY and CDR2 FYNNEI come from the germline V gene. The V and J ends lost 0 bases and 5 bases respectively, with 10 bases between them. The CDR3 spans 14 residues. CDR3 sequence: CASSEAAGRTEAFF. CDR3 coding DNA: TGTGCCAGCAGTGAAGCGGCAGGGAGGACTGAAGCTTTCTTT.

The chain combines TRBV27 with TRBJ2-3; maybe TRBD2 (5 bases). The V gene's germline CDR1 is MNHEY and CDR2 SMNVEV (reference sequence). The length of the CDR3 is 15 residues. With 9 bases removed from V and 2 bases from J, the gap between germline ends came to 18 bases. The CDR3 DNA sequence: TGTGCCAGTGGGATAGTAGGGAGCTACACAGATACGCAGTATTTT. This gives the protein CASGIVGSYTDTQYF.

This chain connects TRBV11-1 to TRBJ2-1; D perhaps matches TRBD2 (6 bases). This CDR3 is built from 16 residues. V was trimmed by 3 bases and J by 7 bases, leaving 19 bases between them. Germline CDR1 is SGHAT and CDR2 is FQDESV (reference sequence). The CDR3 loop reads CASSFRGAGVSNEQFF. The CDR3 DNA reads TGTGCCAGCAGCTTTCGCGGGGCCGGGGTTAGTAATGAGCAGTTCTTC.